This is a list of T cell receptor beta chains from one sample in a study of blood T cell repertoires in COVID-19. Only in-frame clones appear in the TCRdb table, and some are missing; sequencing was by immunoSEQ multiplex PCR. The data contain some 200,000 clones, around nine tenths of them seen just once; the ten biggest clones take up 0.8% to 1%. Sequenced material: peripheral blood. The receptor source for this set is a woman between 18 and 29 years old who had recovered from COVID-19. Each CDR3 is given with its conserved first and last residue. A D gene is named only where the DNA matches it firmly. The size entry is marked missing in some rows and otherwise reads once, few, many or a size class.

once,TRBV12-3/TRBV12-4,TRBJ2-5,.,CASSPPGWETQYF,TGTGCCAGCAGCCCCCCAGGTTGGGAGACCCAGTACTTC
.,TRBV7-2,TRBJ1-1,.,CASTSTGFHTEAFF,TGTGCCAGCACCTCAACAGGTTTCCACACTGAAGCTTTCTTT
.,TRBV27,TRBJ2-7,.,CASSPLSYEQYF,TGTGCCAGCAGTCCCCTCTCCTACGAGCAGTACTTC
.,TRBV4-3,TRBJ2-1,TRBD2,CASSQGAGAYNEQFF,TGCGCCAGCAGCCAAGGAGCGGGGGCCTACAATGAGCAGTTCTTC
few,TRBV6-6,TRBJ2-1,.,CASSYSLRAPYNEQFF,TGTGCCAGCAGTTACAGTCTGCGGGCCCCCTACAATGAGCAGTTCTTC
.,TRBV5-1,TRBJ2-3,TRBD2,CASRVAGLTDTQYF,TGCGCCAGCAGGGTAGCGGGTTTGACAGATACGCAGTATTTT
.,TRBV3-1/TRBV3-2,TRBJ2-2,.,CASSQFTGAGELFF,TGTGCCAGCAGCCAGTTCACAGGTGCCGGGGAGCTGTTTTTT
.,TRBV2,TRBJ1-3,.,CASSEYNTIYF,TGTGCCAGCAGTGAATATAACACCATATATTTT
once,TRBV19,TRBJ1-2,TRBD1,CASSLAGGTGPNLPYGYTF,TGTGCCAGTAGCCTCGCCGGGGGGACAGGCCCCAACCTGCCTTATGGCTACACCTTC
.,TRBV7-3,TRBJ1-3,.,CASSLTSGSFSGNTIYF,TGTGCCAGCAGCTTAACGTCCGGGTCGTTCTCTGGAAACACCATATATTTT
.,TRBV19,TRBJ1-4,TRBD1,CASSLTGSNEKLFF,TGTGCCAGTAGCCTGACAGGGTCGAATGAAAAACTGTTTTTT
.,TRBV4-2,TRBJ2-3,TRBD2,CASSQDRRELVETQYF,TGTGCCAGCAGCCAAGATAGGCGGGAGCTTGTTGAAACGCAGTATTTT
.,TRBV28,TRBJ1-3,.,CASSLYSDSYQGNTIYF,TGTGCCAGCAGCCTATACTCCGACAGCTATCAAGGAAACACCATATATTTT
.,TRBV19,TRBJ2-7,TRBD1,CASSPSRDRTSEQYF,TGTGCCAGCAGCCCGAGCCGGGACAGAACGAGCGAGCAGTACTTC
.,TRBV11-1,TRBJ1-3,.,CASSSRNSGNTIYF,TGTGCCAGCAGCTCGCGGAACTCTGGAAACACCATATATTTT
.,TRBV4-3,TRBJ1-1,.,CASSQEANTEAFF,TGCGCCAGCAGCCAAGAGGCGAACACTGAAGCTTTCTTT
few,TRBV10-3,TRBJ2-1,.,CAISPNTQYNEQFF,TGTGCCATCAGTCCCAATACCCAGTACAATGAGCAGTTCTTC
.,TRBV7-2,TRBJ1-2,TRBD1,CASSTRQGGGYGYTF,TGTGCCAGCAGCACCAGACAGGGTGGCGGCTATGGCTACACCTTC
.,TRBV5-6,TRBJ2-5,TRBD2,CASSLPSGGDQETQYF,TGTGCCAGCAGCTTGCCTAGCGGGGGGGACCAAGAGACCCAGTACTTC
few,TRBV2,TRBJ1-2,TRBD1,CASRSGGTENGYTF,TGTGCCAGCAGATCTGGTGGGACAGAGAATGGCTACACCTTC